This T cell receptor (beta chain) was sequenced for a study of cytomegalovirus exposure and HLA in healthy donors. Findings of the study overall: Researchers counted 164 TCR beta chains as cytomegalovirus-associated.

With regard to this clone: Its antigen remains unidentified.

The CDR3 is made up of 16 amino acids. Germline lookup yields CDR1 LGHNT and CDR2 FRNRAP. Germline trimming cut 1 base from V and 5 bases from J; bases unmatched to any gene: 6. The protocol was immunoSEQ multiplex PCR, while the TCRdb copy is restricted to in-frame clones and leaves out a portion. The sample gives approximately 170,000 clones, around 85% of which show up once; around 2.5% is in the top ten. This sequence joins TRBV12-5 and TRBJ2-3, with 10 bases lining up with TRBD2. The material sequenced was PBMCs. The TCR was taken from a man aged 30 to 39 in good health and CMV-seropositive. CDR3 DNA: TGTGCTAGTGGTTTGGGGGAGCGGGGGGGCAGAGATACGCAGTATTTT. This translates into CASGLGERGGRDTQYF.